What follows are 16 T cell receptor beta chains derived from one specimen sequenced in a study of T cells in Graves' hyperthyroidism and ophthalmopathy. TCR beta CDR3 region amplification was performed from RNA transcripts. The HTBI primer set served for first-round RT-PCR of the TCR CDR3. TCRdb called the multiplex PCR reads again in MiXCR, with one record for every CDR3 protein. The sample includes a few hundred thousand distinct CDR3 sequences, less than 20% of them seen just once. The sample consisted of blood. The receptors originated from a man younger than 35 with Graves' ophthalmopathy.

This clonotype was seen a handful of times. The chain uses TRBV6-2 or TRBV6-3 and TRBJ2-4; 10 bases fit TRBD2. The CDR3 is 13 amino acids. CDR1 MNHEY and CDR2 SVGEGT come from the germline V gene. V was clipped by 6 bases and J by 8 bases; unmatched bases: 4. In DNA, the CDR3 is TGTGCCAGCAGAAGCGGGGGGGGGGACATTCAGTACTTC. Residues: CASRSGGGDIQYF.

Of note for this clonotype: The junction departs from the called germline gene at one end, perhaps through a read error. The chain's CDR3 is CASPPPGLQTETQYF. The CDR3 DNA reads as TGTGCCAGCCCACCTCCGGGACTACAAACGGAGACCCAGTACTTC. This chain links TRBV18 with TRBJ2-5, with 7 bases matching TRBD2. The CDR3 is 15 amino acids. Germline-derived CDR1 and CDR2 are KGHSH and LQKENI.

The chain is built from TRBV6-1 and TRBJ1-2; 9 nucleotides align to TRBD1. The CDR3 runs to 13 residues. The ends lost 0 bases at V and 12 bases at J; junction bases unmatched: 5. Germline V lookup: CDR1 MNHNS, CDR2 SASEGT. The CDR3 DNA reads TGTGCCAGCAGTGAAGCGGGACAGGGAAGGAACACCTTC. Its protein product is CASSEAGQGRNTF.

This clonotype was seen more than once but under ten times. This chain joins TRBV27 and TRBJ1-2; 9 bases fit TRBD1. Germline V gene lookup returns CDR1 MNHEY and CDR2 SMNVEV (reference sequence). The CDR3 is made up of 15 amino acids. Trimming cost V 2 bases and J 9 bases; bases outside gene matches: 10. CDR3 sequence: CASSLAGDRAGSYTF. The CDR3 DNA reads as TGTGCCAGCAGTTTAGCCGGGGACAGGGCGGGCAGCTACACCTTC.

The chain is built from TRBV10-3 and TRBJ2-7; D uncertain. This CDR3 is built from 14 residues. Germline V gene sequence: CDR1 ENHRY, CDR2 SYGVKD. Trimming removed 6 bases at V and 1 base at J, with 13 bases between. In nucleotides, the CDR3 is TGTGCCATCAGCGCACTGAATGGGTCCTACGAGCAGTACTTC. Protein sequence: CAISALNGSYEQYF.

This rearrangement joins TRBV28 to TRBJ2-5; 10 bases agree with TRBD1. The CDR3 sequence is 15 residues long. The trim removed 4 bases at V and 5 bases at J, leaving 7 bases unmatched. Germline V CDR1 and CDR2: MDHEN, SYDVKM. The DNA of the CDR3 is TGTGCCAGCAGTTCCCCGGGGACAGGGGATGAGACCCAGTACTTC. Its protein product is CASSSPGTGDETQYF. The full variable domain, its missing parts supplied by reference TRBV28 and TRBJ2-5, is DVKVTQSSRYLVKRTGEKVFLECVQDMDHENMFWYRQDPGLGLRLIYFSYDVKMKEKGDIPEGYSVSREKKERFSLILESASTNQTSMYLCASSSPGTGDETQYFGPGTRLLVL.

This clonotype was counted many times. J is TRBJ1-1 and V is TRBV12-3 or TRBV12-4; 7 nucleotides align to TRBD1. The CDR3 runs 14 residues. Trimming cost V 8 bases and J 1 base; bases outside gene matches: 7. CDR3 amino acids: CASPRQGTNTEAFF. CDR3 nucleotide sequence: TGTGCCAGCCCTAGACAGGGAACGAACACTGAAGCTTTCTTT.

This clonotype has a handful of counts. The CDR3 nucleotides read TGCAGCGTGGGCTACCCAGACAATGAGCAGTTCTTC. Encoded protein: CSVGYPDNEQFF. V usage is TRBV29-1 and J usage is TRBJ2-1; no definite D call. The germline CDR1 and CDR2 sequences are SQVTM and ANQGSEA. Trimming shortened V by 6 bases and J by 5 bases, and 11 bases separated the two germline ends. This CDR3 is 12 amino acids long.

This clonotype was detected ten times or more. Compared with germline, one end of the junction differs, possibly owing to a read error. The chain employs TRBV7-3 and TRBJ2-1, with 11 positions matching TRBD2. Germline loops: CDR1 SGHTA, CDR2 FQGTGA. This CDR3 comprises 15 residues. CDR3 residues: CASSLTSGGGDEQFF. CDR3 bases: TGTGCCAGCAGCCTAACTAGCGGGGGAGGGGATGAGCAGTTCTTC.

The V call is TRBV6-1, the J call TRBJ1-4; D call uncertain. CDR3 size: 12 residues. CDR1 and CDR2 from the germline V gene are MNHNS and SASEGT. The germline V and J ends were trimmed by 8 bases and 8 bases, with 12 bases remaining between them. The CDR3 reads CASRGVGEKLFF. As DNA, the CDR3 is TGTGCCAGCCGTGGGGTCGGGGAAAAACTGTTTTTT.

This clonotype was found many times. The rearrangement uses TRBV28 and TRBJ2-7; the match to TRBD1 covers 11 bases. The CDR3 runs 16 residues. Looked up from germline, CDR1 is MDHEN and CDR2 is SYDVKM. Unmatched junction bases numbered 3, after V lost 1 base and J lost 1 base. CDR3 residues: CASSLLGTGGSYEQYF. The CDR3 region has the DNA TGTGCCAGCAGTTTATTGGGGACAGGGGGTTCCTACGAGCAGTACTTC.

This clonotype was detected many times. The genes are TRBV18 and TRBJ2-7; TRBD1 aligns across 8 bases. Germline loops: CDR1 KGHSH, CDR2 LQKENI. The CDR3 covers 14 residues. With V trimmed by 3 bases and J by 4 bases, 5 bases remained unmatched. This chain's CDR3 is CASSPAGGLYEQYF. CDR3 nucleotides: TGTGCCAGCTCACCTGCAGGGGGCTTGTACGAGCAGTACTTC. The full variable domain, completed using reference TRBV18 and TRBJ2-7, is NAGVMQNPRHLVRRRGQEARLRCSPMKGHSHVYWYRQLPEEGLKFMVYLQKENIIDESGMPKERFSAEFPKEGPSILRIQQVVRGDSAAYFCASSPAGGLYEQYFGPGTRLTVT.

This clonotype was seen more than once but under ten times. The chain employs TRBV20-1 and TRBJ2-2, with 12 bases lining up with TRBD2. CDR1 and CDR2 from the germline V gene are DFQATT and SNEGSKA (reference sequence). With 6 bases clipped from V and 1 base from J, the junction kept 6 bases outside the gene matches. The CDR3 is made up of 16 amino acids. The CDR3 DNA follows: TGCAGTGCCGCCCGGGGACTAGCGGGGAACACCGGGGAGCTGTTTTTT. It is translated as CSAARGLAGNTGELFF.

On this clonotype itself: A much larger clone lies one base from this, so it may be a read error. J is TRBJ2-7 and V is TRBV6-1, with D perhaps TRBD1 (6 bases). Germline V lookup: CDR1 MNHNS, CDR2 SASEGT. CDR3 length equals 14 residues. The CDR3 is CASSDWTVSYEKYF. In DNA form, the CDR3 reads TGTGCCAGCAGTGATTGGACAGTCAGCTACGAGAAGTACTTC.

This clonotype was recorded many times. The J gene is TRBJ1-4, the V gene TRBV5-5, with no clear D. Germline CDR1 is SGHKS and CDR2 is YYEKEE (reference sequence). This CDR3 is 16 amino acids long. Trimming removed 0 bases at V and 0 bases at J, with 9 bases between. CDR3 in DNA: TGTGCCAGCAGCTTGGGTGGAGATGCAACTAATGAAAAACTGTTTTTT. Its protein is CASSLGGDATNEKLFF.

The chain uses TRBV2 and TRBJ2-7, with D perhaps TRBD1 (8 bases). V lost 4 bases to trimming and J lost 5 bases, with 18 bases between them. Per germline, CDR1 SNHLY and CDR2 FYNNEI. The CDR3 is made up of 15 amino acids. The chain's CDR3 is CASSATGGTGDEQYF. DNA of the CDR3: TGTGCCAGCAGTGCTACCGGGGGGACAGGTGACGAGCAGTACTTC.